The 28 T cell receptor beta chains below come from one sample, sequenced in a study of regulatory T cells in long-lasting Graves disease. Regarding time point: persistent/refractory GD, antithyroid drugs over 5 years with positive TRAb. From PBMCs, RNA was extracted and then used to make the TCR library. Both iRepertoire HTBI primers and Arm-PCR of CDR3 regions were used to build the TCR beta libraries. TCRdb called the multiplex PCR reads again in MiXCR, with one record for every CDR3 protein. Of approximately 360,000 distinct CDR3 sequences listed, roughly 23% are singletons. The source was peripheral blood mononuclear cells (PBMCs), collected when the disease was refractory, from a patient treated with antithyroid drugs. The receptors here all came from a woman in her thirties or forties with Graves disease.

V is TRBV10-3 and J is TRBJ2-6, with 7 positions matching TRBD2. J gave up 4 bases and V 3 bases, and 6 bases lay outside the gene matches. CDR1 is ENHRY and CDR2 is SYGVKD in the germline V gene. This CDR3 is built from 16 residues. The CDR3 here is CAISDKTSSGANVLTF. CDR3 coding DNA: TGTGCCATCAGTGATAAGACTAGCTCCGGGGCCAACGTCCTGACTTTC.

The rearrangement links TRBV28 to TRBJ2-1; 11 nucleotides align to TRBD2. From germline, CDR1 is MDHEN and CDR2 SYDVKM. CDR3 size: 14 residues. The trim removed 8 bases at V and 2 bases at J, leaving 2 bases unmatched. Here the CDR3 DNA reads TGTGCCAGCGAGACTAGCGGGACCTACAATGAGCAGTTCTTC. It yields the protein CASETSGTYNEQFF.

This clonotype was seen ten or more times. CDR3: CASRRTENEKLFF. Here the CDR3 DNA reads TGTGCCAGCAGAAGGACAGAAAATGAAAAACTGTTTTTT. The rearrangement joins TRBV2 to TRBJ1-4; TRBD1 is a possible D gene (6 bases). This CDR3 is 13 amino acids long. V lost 6 bases, J lost 5 bases, and 10 bases lay in between. Germline V gene sequence: CDR1 SNHLY, CDR2 FYNNEI.

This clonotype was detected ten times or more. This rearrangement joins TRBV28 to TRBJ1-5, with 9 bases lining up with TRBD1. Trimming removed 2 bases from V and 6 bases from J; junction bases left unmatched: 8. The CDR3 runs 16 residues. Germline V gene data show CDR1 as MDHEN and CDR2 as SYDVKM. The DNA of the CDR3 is TGTGCCAGCAGTTTACAATTACAGGGGGCTGGTCAGCCCCAGCATTTT. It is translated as CASSLQLQGAGQPQHF.

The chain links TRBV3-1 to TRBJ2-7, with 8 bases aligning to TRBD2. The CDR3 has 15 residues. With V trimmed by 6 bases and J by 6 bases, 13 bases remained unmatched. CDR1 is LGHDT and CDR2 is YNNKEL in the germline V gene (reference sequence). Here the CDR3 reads CASSSSGSNRPEQYF. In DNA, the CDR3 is TGTGCCAGCAGTTCGAGCGGGAGTAACCGCCCCGAGCAGTACTTC.

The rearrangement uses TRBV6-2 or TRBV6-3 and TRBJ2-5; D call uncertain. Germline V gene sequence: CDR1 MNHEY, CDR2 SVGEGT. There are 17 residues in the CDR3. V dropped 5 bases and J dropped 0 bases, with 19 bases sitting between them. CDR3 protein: CASSEPALSADQETQYF. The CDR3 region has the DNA TGTGCCAGCAGTGAACCGGCTCTGTCTGCGGACCAAGAGACCCAGTACTTC.

The CDR3 loop reads CASSRRNRPNTGELFF. DNA for the CDR3: TGCGCCAGCAGCCGCCGAAACAGGCCAAACACCGGGGAGCTGTTTTTT. The chain couples TRBV4-1 to TRBJ2-2; maybe TRBD1 (5 bases). With 4 bases removed from V and 2 bases from J, the gap between germline ends came to 14 bases. CDR3 length: 16 amino acids. CDR1 and CDR2 from the germline V gene are MGHRA and YSYEKL.

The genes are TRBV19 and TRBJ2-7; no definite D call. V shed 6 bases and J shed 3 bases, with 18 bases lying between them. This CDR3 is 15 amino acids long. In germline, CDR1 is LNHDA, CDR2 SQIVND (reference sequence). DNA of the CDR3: TGTGCCAGTAGCACCGACATCATAACCATCTACGAGCAGTACTTC. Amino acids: CASSTDIITIYEQYF.

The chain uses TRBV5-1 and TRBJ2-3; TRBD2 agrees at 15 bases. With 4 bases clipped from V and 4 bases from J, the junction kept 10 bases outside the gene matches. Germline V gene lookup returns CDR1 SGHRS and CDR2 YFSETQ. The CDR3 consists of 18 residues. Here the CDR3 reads CASSPGLAGGPGADTQYF. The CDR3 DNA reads TGCGCCAGCAGCCCCGGACTAGCGGGAGGGCCCGGGGCAGATACGCAGTATTTT.

CDR3 bases: TGCAGTGCTAGAGACCCTCGGGGAGGGGGACAAGAGACCCAGTACTTC. Protein: CSARDPRGGGQETQYF. The chain recombines TRBV20-1 with TRBJ2-5, with D possibly TRBD2 on 7 matching bases. Germline CDR1 is DFQATT and CDR2 is SNEGSKA (reference sequence). There are 16 residues in the CDR3. Trimming shortened V by 0 bases and J by 2 bases, and 16 bases separated the two germline ends.

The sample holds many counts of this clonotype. The CDR3 bases are TGTGCCAGCAGAGGGACAGGGCGTAACTATGGCTACACCTTC. Translated, it gives CASRGTGRNYGYTF. The chain carries TRBV28 and TRBJ1-2, with 9 nucleotides matching TRBD1. Per the germline V gene, CDR1 is MDHEN and CDR2 is SYDVKM. The CDR3 spans 14 residues. Trimming took 6 bases from V and 1 from J; bases not matched to a gene: 3.

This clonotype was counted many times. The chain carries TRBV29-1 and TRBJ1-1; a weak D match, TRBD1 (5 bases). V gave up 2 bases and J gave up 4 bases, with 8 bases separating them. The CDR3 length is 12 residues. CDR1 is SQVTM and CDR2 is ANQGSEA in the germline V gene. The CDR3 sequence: CSVERGSTEAFF. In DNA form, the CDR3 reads TGCAGCGTTGAACGGGGGAGCACTGAAGCTTTCTTT.

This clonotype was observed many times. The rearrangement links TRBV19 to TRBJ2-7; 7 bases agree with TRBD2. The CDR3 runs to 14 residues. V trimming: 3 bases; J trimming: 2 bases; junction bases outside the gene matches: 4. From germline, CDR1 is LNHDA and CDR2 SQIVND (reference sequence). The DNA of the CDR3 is TGTGCCAGTAGTATCAGCGGGACCACCTACGAGCAGTACTTC. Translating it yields CASSISGTTYEQYF.

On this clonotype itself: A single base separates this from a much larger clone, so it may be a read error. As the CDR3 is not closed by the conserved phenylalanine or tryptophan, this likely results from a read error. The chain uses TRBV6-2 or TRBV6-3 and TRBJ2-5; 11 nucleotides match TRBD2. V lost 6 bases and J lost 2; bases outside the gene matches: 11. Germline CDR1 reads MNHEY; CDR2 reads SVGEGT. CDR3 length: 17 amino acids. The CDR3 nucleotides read TGTGCCAGCAGGGAACCCCTAGCGGGAGGCGGGCAAGAGACCCAGTACTCC. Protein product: CASREPLAGGGQETQYS.

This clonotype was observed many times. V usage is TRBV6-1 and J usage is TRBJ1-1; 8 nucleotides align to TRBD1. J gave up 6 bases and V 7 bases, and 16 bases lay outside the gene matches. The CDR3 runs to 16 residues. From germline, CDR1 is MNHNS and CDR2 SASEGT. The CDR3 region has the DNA TGTGCCAGCACCAACGAGCAGGGGGCCATGCGTTCTGAAGCTTTCTTT. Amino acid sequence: CASTNEQGAMRSEAFF.

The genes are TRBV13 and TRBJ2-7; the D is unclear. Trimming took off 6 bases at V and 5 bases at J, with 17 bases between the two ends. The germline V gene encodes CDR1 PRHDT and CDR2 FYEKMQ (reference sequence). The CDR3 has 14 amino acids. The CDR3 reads CASSQTVVADEQYF. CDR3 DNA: TGTGCCAGCAGTCAAACGGTGGTAGCCGACGAGCAGTACTTC.

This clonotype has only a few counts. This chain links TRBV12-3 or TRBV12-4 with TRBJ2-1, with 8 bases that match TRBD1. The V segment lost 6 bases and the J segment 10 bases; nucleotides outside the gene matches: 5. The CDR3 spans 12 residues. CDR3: CASSQTGDEQFF. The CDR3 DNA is TGTGCCAGCAGCCAGACAGGGGACGAGCAGTTCTTC.

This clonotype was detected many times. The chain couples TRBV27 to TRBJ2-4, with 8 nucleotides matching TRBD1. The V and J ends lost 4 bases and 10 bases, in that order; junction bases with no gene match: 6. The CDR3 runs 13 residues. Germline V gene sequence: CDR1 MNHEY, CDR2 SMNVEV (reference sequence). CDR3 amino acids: CASSSPTGDIQYF. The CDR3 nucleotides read TGTGCCAGCAGTTCTCCGACAGGGGATATTCAGTACTTC.

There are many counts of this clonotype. The DNA of the CDR3 is TGCAGTGCCGCTTCATATGGCTACACCTTC. Translation gives CSAASYGYTF. This sequence joins TRBV20-1 and TRBJ1-2; D unclear. Trimming pared 6 bases from V and 5 bases from J, leaving 7 bases between. The CDR3 is 10 residues long. The germline V gene has CDR1 DFQATT and CDR2 SNEGSKA (reference sequence).

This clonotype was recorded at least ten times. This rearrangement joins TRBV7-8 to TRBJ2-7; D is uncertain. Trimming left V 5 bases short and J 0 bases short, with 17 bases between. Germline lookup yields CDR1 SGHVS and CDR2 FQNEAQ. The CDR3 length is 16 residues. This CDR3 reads CASSPRRTESSYEQYF. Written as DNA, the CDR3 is TGTGCCAGCAGCCCTAGACGGACGGAGAGCTCCTACGAGCAGTACTTC.

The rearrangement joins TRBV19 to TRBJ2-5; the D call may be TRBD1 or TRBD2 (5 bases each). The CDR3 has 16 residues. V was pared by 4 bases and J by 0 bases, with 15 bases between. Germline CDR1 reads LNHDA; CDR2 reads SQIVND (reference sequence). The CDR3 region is CASSTWDPRYQETQYF. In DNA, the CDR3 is TGTGCCAGTAGTACCTGGGACCCCCGGTACCAAGAGACCCAGTACTTC.

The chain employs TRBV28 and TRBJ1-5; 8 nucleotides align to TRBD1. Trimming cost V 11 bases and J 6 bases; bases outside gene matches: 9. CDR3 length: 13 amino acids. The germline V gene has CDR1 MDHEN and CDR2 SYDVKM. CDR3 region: CAARRQGSQPQHF. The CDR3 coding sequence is TGTGCCGCCAGAAGACAGGGGAGTCAGCCCCAGCATTTT.

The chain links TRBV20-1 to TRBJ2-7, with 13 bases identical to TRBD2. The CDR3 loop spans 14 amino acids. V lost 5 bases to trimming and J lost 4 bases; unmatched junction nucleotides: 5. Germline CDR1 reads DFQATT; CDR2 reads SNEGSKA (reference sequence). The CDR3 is CSADTSGRGYEQYF. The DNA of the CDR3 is TGCAGTGCTGACACTAGCGGGAGGGGTTACGAGCAGTACTTC.

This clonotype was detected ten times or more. CDR3 nucleotides: TGTGCCAGTAGTATACGGGGGGGCGATGCTGAAGCTTTCTTT. It encodes CASSIRGGDAEAFF. The rearrangement joins TRBV19 to TRBJ1-1, with D possibly being TRBD1 (6 bases). Germline V gives CDR1 LNHDA, CDR2 SQIVND (reference sequence). Trimming took off 2 bases at V and 6 bases at J, with 13 bases between the two ends. This CDR3 comprises 14 residues. The whole variable domain, filled in from reference TRBV19 and TRBJ1-1, reads DGGITQSPKYLFRKEGQNVTLSCEQNLNHDAMYWYRQDPGQGLRLIYYSQIVNDFQKGDIAEGYSVSREKKESFPLTVTSAQKNPTAFYLCASSIRGGDAEAFFGQGTRLTVV.

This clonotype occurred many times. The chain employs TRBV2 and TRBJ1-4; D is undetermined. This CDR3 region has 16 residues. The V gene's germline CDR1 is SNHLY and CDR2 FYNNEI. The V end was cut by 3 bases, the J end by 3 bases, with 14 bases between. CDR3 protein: CASSERAFPANEKLFF. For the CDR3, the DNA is TGTGCCAGCAGTGAGAGGGCATTTCCTGCTAATGAAAAACTGTTTTTT.

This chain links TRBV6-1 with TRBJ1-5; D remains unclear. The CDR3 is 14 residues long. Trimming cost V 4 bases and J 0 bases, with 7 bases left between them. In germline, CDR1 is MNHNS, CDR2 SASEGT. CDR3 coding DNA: TGTGCCAGCAGTGGTAGTCATAGCAATCAGCCCCAGCATTTT. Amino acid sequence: CASSGSHSNQPQHF.

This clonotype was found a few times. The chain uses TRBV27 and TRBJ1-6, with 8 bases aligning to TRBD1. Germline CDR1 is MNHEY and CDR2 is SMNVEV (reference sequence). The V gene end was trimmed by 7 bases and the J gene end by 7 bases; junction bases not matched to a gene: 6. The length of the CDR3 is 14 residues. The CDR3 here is CASKFRQGNSPLHF. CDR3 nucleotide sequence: TGTGCCAGCAAGTTTCGACAGGGGAATTCACCCCTCCACTTT.

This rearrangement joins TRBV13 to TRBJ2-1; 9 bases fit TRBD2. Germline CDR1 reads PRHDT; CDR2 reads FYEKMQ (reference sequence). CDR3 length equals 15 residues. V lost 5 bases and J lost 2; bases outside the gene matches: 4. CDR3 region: CASSPRLAAYNEQFF. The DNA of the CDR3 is TGTGCCAGCAGCCCTCGACTAGCGGCCTACAATGAGCAGTTCTTC.